The clone carrying this T cell receptor (beta chain) was picked up one time. The table came from immunoSEQ multiplex PCR; TCRdb's copy has only in-frame clones and leaves some out. The repertoire holds about 290,000 clones, with around four fifths as singletons. These data belong to a study of blood T cell repertoires in COVID-19. Across the study: In each case, the material was cDNA or gDNA derived from T cells, B-cell-depleted T cells, or PBMCs.

Per germline, CDR1 SGHVS and CDR2 FQNEAQ. V gave up 2 bases and J gave up 3 bases, with 14 bases separating them. The CDR3 contains 16 residues. This TCR was recovered from a woman in her 50s with active or convalescent COVID-19. The chain is built from TRBV7-8 and TRBJ1-5; D possibly corresponds to TRBD1 (5 bases). The sequenced sample was peripheral blood. The CDR3 region has the DNA TGTGCCAGCAGCTTATCCCGCAGGGAAATCAATCAGCCCCAGCATTTT. Its protein is CASSLSRREINQPQHF.